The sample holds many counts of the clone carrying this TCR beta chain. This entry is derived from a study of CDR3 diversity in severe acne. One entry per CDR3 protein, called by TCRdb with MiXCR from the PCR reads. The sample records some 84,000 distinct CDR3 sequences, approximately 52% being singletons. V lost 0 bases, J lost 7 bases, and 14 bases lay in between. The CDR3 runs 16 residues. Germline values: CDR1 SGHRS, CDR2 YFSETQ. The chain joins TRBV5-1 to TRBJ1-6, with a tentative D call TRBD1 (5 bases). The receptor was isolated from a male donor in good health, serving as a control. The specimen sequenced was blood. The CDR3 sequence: CASSLGGGFQNSPLHF. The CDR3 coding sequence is TGCGCCAGCAGCTTGGGCGGGGGTTTTCAAAATTCACCCCTCCACTTT. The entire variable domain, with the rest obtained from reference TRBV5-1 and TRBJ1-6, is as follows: KAGVTQTPRYLIKTRGQQVTLSCSPISGHRSVSWYQQTPGQGLQFLFEYFSETQRNKGNFPGRFSGRQFSNSRSEMNVSTLELGDSALYLCASSLGGGFQNSPLHFGNGTRLTVT.